The entry that follows covers one T cell receptor (beta chain) sequence. This clonotype was recorded many times. Its antigen is still unknown. Per-nucleotide qualities are absent, and no much larger clonotype sits a single base away. In the study, sorted CD4+ and CD8+ blood T cells from patients with severe aplastic anemia and from healthy subjects underwent deep sequencing of TCR repertoires. Ficoll-Paque density gradient centrifugation was used to isolate peripheral blood mononuclear cells. Before DNA extraction, CD4+ and CD8+ T cells were sorted by FACS or by magnetic beads. This sample was included in a study of CD8+CD57+ T cells in acquired aplastic anemia (dated by TCRdb to the late 2010s). In terms of the full investigation: Extracted DNA from sorted CD4+ and CD8+ cells averaged approximately 3 ug, ranging from roughly 0.2 to 30 ug. Healthy donor samples averaged about 10 million reads for CD4+ and about 11 million for CD8+ cells.

Genomic DNA was used as template for profiling of TCR beta VDJ combinations and CDR3 sequences. An Illumina HiSeq 2000 was the platform used for TCR repertoire sequencing. The study's processing was this. Repertoire assessment relied on Simpson's diversity index, CDR3 size and DJ length profiles, and TRBV/TRBJ rearrangement plots. The immunodominant clone was defined as the most abundant DNA sequence in deep sequencing data. CDR3 amino acid sequences were checked for sharing across subjects and were also compared against the VDJdb database and published repertoires. TCRdb took the public reads, trimmed them with fastp at Q25, ran MiXCR for clone calling and kept in-frame beta chains. Each record represents a unique CDR3 protein, reported with the most common genes and DNA among its rows. The V and J calls follow TCRdb's processing rather than the paper's. This sample has roughly 170,000 distinct CDR3 sequences in its table, and 55% to 80% of those were observed once. About 50% of the sample is in the top ten clones.

The paper as a whole reports these results and caveats: Around 27 CD8+ CDR3 sequences were found to be shared between patients and controls, but these sequences appeared to be highly expressed in patients and within the immunodominant clones of the patients. CD8+ Simpson's diversity did not differ significantly between patients and healthy controls (P=0.060).

V gives up 0 bases and J gives up 0 bases, and the segment between their germline ends measures 15 bases. Reading the germline V gene (reference sequence) gives CDR1 DFQATT and CDR2 SNEGSKA. Reading from cysteine to phenylalanine, the CDR3 counts 17 amino acids. CDR3 DNA is the only sequence kept; it has 51 bases, read in frame from the first base. The rearranged chain carries TRBV20-1 and TRBJ1-5; TRBD1 could be the D gene, as 5 bases match. This sequence was found in a human donor in good health. Input material: sorted CD4+, CD8+, or CD8+CD57+ T cells (not recorded which) from PBMCs. The DNA is TGCAGTGCTAGAGAAAAGACAGAATATTATAGCAATCAGCCCCAGCATTTT. This gives the protein CSAREKTEYYSNQPQHF.